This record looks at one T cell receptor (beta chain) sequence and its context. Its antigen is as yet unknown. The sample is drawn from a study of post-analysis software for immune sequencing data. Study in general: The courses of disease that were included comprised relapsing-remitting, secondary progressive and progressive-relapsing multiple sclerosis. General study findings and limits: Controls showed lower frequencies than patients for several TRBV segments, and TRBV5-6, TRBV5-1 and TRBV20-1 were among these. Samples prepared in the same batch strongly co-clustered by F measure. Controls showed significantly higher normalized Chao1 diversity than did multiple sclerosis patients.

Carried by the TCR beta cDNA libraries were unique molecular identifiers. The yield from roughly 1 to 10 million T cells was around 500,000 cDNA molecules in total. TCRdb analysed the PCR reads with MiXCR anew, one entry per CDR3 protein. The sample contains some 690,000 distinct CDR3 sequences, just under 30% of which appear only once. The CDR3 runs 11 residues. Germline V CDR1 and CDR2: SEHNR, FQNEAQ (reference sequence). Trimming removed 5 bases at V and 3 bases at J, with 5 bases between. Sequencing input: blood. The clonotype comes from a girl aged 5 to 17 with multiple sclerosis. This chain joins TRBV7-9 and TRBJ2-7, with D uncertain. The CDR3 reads CASSLYYEQYF. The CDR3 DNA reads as TGTGCCAGCAGCCTGTACTACGAGCAGTACTTC.